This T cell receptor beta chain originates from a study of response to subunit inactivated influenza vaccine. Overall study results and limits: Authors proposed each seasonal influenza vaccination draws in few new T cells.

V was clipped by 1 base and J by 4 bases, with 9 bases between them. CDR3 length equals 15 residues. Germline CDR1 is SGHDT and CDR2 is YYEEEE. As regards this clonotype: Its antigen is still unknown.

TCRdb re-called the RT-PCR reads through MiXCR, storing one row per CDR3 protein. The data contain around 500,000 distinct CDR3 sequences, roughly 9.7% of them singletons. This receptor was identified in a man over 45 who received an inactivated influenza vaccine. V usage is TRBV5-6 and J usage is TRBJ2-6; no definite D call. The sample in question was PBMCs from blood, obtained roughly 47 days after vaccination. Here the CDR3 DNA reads TGTGCCAGCAGCTTGTATGGCCCCGGGGCCAACGTCCTGACTTTC. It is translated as CASSLYGPGANVLTF. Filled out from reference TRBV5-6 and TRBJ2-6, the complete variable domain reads DAGVTQSPTHLIKTRGQQVTLRCSPKSGHDTVSWYQQALGQGPQFIFQYYEEEERQRGNFPDRFSGHQFPNYSSELNVNALLLGDSALYLCASSLYGPGANVLTFGAGSRLTVL.